Listed below are T cell receptor beta chains from one sample, sequenced in a study of shared clonotypes between healthy human individuals. The method was immunoSEQ multiplex PCR; TCRdb's version includes in-frame clones alone and lacks a portion of them. The sample includes some 1,600,000 clones, approximately 98% of them seen just once. Specimen: naive CD4+ T cells sorted from blood. All receptors derive from a young man in good health. The CDR3 runs from the conserved cysteine through the conserved F or W.

J	V	CDR3
TRBJ2-2	TRBV11-2	CASSLHLSPIGTGELFF
TRBJ1-1	TRBV25-1	CASSEFLSGETEAFF
TRBJ1-5	TRBV19	CASSGQGAYQPQHF
TRBJ2-1	TRBV30	CAWHTDSSSYNEQFF
TRBJ2-3	TRBV7-8	CASSLGGTDTQYF
TRBJ2-7	TRBV5-1	CASRETPSSYEQYF
TRBJ2-7	TRBV19	CASSTGGLLPYEQYF
TRBJ1-2	TRBV5-4	CASSLARAYWDGYTF
TRBJ2-2	TRBV14	CASSQLADQNTGELFF
TRBJ1-2	TRBV5-4	CASSKDRGPYGYTF
TRBJ2-1	TRBV18	CASSPTAGDNEQFF
TRBJ1-1	TRBV27	CASSFVVNTEAFF
TRBJ2-1	TRBV7-7	CASSRDPYGSSYNEQFF
TRBJ1-1	TRBV29-1	CSVGYPRGYTEAFF
TRBJ1-1	TRBV18	CASSPSTGRDTEAFF
TRBJ2-6	TRBV25-1	CASSEMTGPHSGANVLTF
TRBJ2-7	TRBV19	CASSMRSGRGSYEQYF
TRBJ1-4	TRBV5-4	CASSLLPNEKLFF
TRBJ1-1	TRBV6-6	CASRRLNTEAFF
TRBJ1-1	TRBV25-1	CASSSQGATRNTEAFF
TRBJ2-5	TRBV10-3	CAISESTGIETQYF
TRBJ2-7	TRBV6-6	CASSPLLHSSYEQYF
TRBJ1-6	TRBV18	CASSDRGVNSPLHF
TRBJ2-7	TRBV4-2	CASSRASGSSEQYF
TRBJ2-2	TRBV7-9	CASSTSDKATNGELFF
TRBJ1-1	TRBV30	CAWSAGRGYTEAFF
TRBJ2-5	TRBV4-1	CASSQDRGRGMGETQYF
TRBJ2-1	TRBV16	CASSEGLAGVAEQFF
TRBJ2-5	TRBV6-4	CASRVTGSSQETQYF
TRBJ1-2	TRBV5-5	CASSGTDTHGYTF
TRBJ1-2	TRBV30	CAWSLGVGYTF
TRBJ2-1	TRBV15	CATSRGLGTSGRNEQFF
TRBJ2-7	TRBV7-2	CASSYQGHVSLEQYF
TRBJ2-1	TRBV10-3	CAIKVAGVDNEQFF
TRBJ2-7	TRBV27	CASSPSTGGAWRDEQYF
TRBJ2-5	TRBV9	CASSVGGQKLLVKETQYF
TRBJ2-1	TRBV6-4	CASSESGIPLSYNEQFF
TRBJ2-5	TRBV7-6	CASRIGAGVRAETQYF
TRBJ2-3	TRBV10-3	CAISYRDPRSTDTQYF
TRBJ1-2	TRBV7-2	CASSLANTGGHGYTF
TRBJ1-1	TRBV18	CASSPPVGENTEAFF